A single sample is the source of the 10 T cell receptor beta chains below, sequenced in a study of T-cell reconstitution after alpha-beta-depleted transplantation in children. Preparation of the TCRbeta library involved a method that used unique molecular identifiers. From the PCR reads, TCRdb called clonotypes with MiXCR, one entry per CDR3 protein. The data show 500,000 to 600,000 distinct CDR3 sequences, roughly 30% seen once. This specimen was PBMCs, taken before TCRalphabeta/CD19-depleted stem cell transplant. The receptors were gathered from a boy younger than two with Wiskott-Aldrich syndrome, due to receive a stem cell transplant.

The chain couples TRBV4-1 to TRBJ1-1; no firm D call. This CDR3 is 12 amino acids long. V was cut by 3 bases and J by 5 bases, with 7 bases left in between. Germline V CDR1 and CDR2: MGHRA, YSYEKL. In DNA, the CDR3 is TGCGCCAGCAGCCAGAGAAAAACTGAAGCTTTCTTT. Encoded protein: CASSQRKTEAFF.

This clonotype has just a few counts. The chain uses TRBV5-1 and TRBJ1-1; no firm D call. Trimming took 0 bases from V and 1 from J, leaving 10 bases between them. Germline V gene sequence: CDR1 SGHRS, CDR2 YFSETQ. The CDR3 is 15 residues long. The CDR3 DNA is TGCGCCAGCAGCTTGGAGGCCGTTTGGAACACTGAAGCTTTCTTT. Encoded protein: CASSLEAVWNTEAFF.

This clonotype was observed a few times. This sequence joins TRBV12-3 or TRBV12-4 and TRBJ1-1; D is undetermined. The germline V and J ends were trimmed by 2 bases and 0 bases, with 13 bases remaining between them. The length of the CDR3 is 16 residues. CDR3 amino acids: CASSLSRRVMNTEAFF. The CDR3 DNA sequence: TGTGCCAGCAGTTTATCAAGGAGGGTTATGAACACTGAAGCTTTCTTT.

The V and J genes are TRBV20-1 and TRBJ2-3; D is perhaps TRBD1 (5 bases). This CDR3 has 13 amino acids. Germline V gene data show CDR1 as DFQATT and CDR2 as SNEGSKA (reference sequence). The V end lost 3 bases, the J end lost 8 bases, and 15 bases lay between the germline ends. CDR3 DNA: TGCAGTGCTAGCCCCTCTCGGCAGGGTACGCAGTATTTT. Translated, it gives CSASPSRQGTQYF.

This clonotype was observed once. The rearrangement uses TRBV10-3 and TRBJ1-1, with D possibly matching TRBD1 (5 bases). The V gene's germline CDR1 is ENHRY and CDR2 SYGVKD. CDR3 length: 13 amino acids. V was clipped by 3 bases and J by 6 bases, with 11 bases between them. The CDR3 loop reads CAISERGGAEAFF. CDR3 DNA sequence: TGTGCCATCAGTGAAAGGGGAGGCGCTGAAGCTTTCTTT.

This clonotype was observed a handful of times. The V gene is TRBV6-2 or TRBV6-3, the J gene TRBJ1-1; D remains ambiguous. The V gene's germline CDR1 is MNHEY and CDR2 SVGEGT. The CDR3 consists of 13 residues. The ends were cut back, 7 bases at V and 7 bases at J, with 16 bases in the middle. The CDR3 DNA sequence: TGTGCCAGCACTTTTGACCCACGGGGTGAAGCTTTCTTT. Protein sequence: CASTFDPRGEAFF.

The sample holds a few counts of this clonotype. The chain is built from TRBV28 and TRBJ2-3; 13 bases are a match to TRBD2. CDR1 and CDR2 from the germline V gene are MDHEN and SYDVKM. The V segment lost 8 bases and the J segment 4 bases; nucleotides outside the gene matches: 6. The CDR3 sequence is 15 residues long. The CDR3 loop reads CASQELAGGPDTQYF. The CDR3 coding sequence is TGTGCCAGCCAAGAACTAGCGGGAGGGCCAGATACGCAGTATTTT.

Notes on this clonotype: The germline gene is not matched at one end of the junction; a read error may be the cause. J is TRBJ2-1 and V is TRBV6-1, with a weak D call TRBD2 (5 bases). Germline values: CDR1 MNHNS, CDR2 SASEGT. CDR3 size: 14 residues. Here the CDR3 DNA reads TGTGCCAGCGGGTGGACTCCATCCTACAATGACCAGTTCTTC. The encoded protein is CASGWTPSYNDQFF.

The V gene is TRBV9, the J gene TRBJ1-1; TRBD1 agrees at 8 bases. Per germline, CDR1 SGDLS and CDR2 YYNGEE. The CDR3 length is 15 residues. Germline trimming cut 4 bases from V and 5 bases from J; bases unmatched to any gene: 10. This CDR3 is CASSPSQGARTEAFF. CDR3 in DNA: TGTGCCAGCAGCCCAAGTCAGGGGGCGAGGACTGAAGCTTTCTTT.

The sample holds a few counts of this clonotype. The chain couples TRBV29-1 to TRBJ1-2; D call uncertain. V was cut by 6 bases and J by 8 bases, with 19 bases left in between. Germline V CDR1 and CDR2: SQVTM, ANQGSEA. This CDR3 region has 13 residues. The CDR3 region is CSVPILRGGGYTF. The CDR3 DNA sequence: TGCAGCGTCCCCATATTGCGGGGAGGGGGCTACACCTTC.